The 11 T cell receptor beta chains below all came from one sample that was sequenced in a study of blood T cell repertoires in COVID-19. The repertoire was sequenced with immunoSEQ multiplex PCR; TCRdb's copy has only in-frame clones and lacks some. The sample has 200,000 to 250,000 clones, about 88% seen once. The sequencing sample was made of PBMCs or T cells enriched from blood (not recorded which). These TCRs come from a woman in her forties or fifties who had recovered from COVID-19.

This chain links TRBV5-6 with TRBJ2-2, with D perhaps matching TRBD2 (6 bases). From germline, CDR1 is SGHDT and CDR2 YYEEEE. The V end was cut by 4 bases, the J end by 5 bases, with 15 bases between. The CDR3 covers 15 residues. The CDR3 coding sequence is TGTGCCAGCAGCCCTTCGGGGGTTCAGACCGGGGAGCTGTTTTTT. As protein: CASSPSGVQTGELFF.

This chain links TRBV7-9 with TRBJ2-7, with a weak D call TRBD2 (6 bases). Germline-derived CDR1 and CDR2 are SEHNR and FQNEAQ (reference sequence). This CDR3 has 12 residues. V was trimmed by 5 bases and J by 3 bases, leaving 8 bases between them. CDR3 sequence reads: CASSGRNYEQYF. The CDR3 coding sequence is TGTGCCAGCAGCGGGAGGAACTACGAGCAGTACTTC.

The V call is TRBV15, the J call TRBJ2-2; 13 nucleotides agree with TRBD2. The CDR3 totals 15 residues. The trim removed 4 bases at V and 8 bases at J, leaving 4 bases unmatched. The germline CDR1 and CDR2 sequences are LNHNV and YYDKDF (reference sequence). The CDR3, as DNA: TGTGCCACCAGCATTCGACTAGCGGGAGGAGGGGAGCTGTTTTTT. Translating it yields CATSIRLAGGGELFF. The whole variable domain, remainder taken from reference TRBV15 and TRBJ2-2, is DAMVIQNPRYQVTQFGKPVTLSCSQTLNHNVMYWYQQKSSQAPKLLFHYYDKDFNNEADTPDNFQSRRPNTSFCFLDIRSPGLGDTAMYLCATSIRLAGGGELFFGEGSRLTVL.

The chain joins TRBV3-1 (or the pseudogene TRBV3-2) to TRBJ1-4; D is ambiguous. CDR1 LGHDT and CDR2 YNNKEL come from the germline V gene (reference sequence). Trimming cost V 2 bases and J 4 bases, with 11 bases left between them. The CDR3 covers 15 residues. CDR3 loop: CASSQFGPNNEKLFF. The CDR3, as DNA: TGTGCCAGCAGCCAATTCGGTCCGAATAATGAAAAACTGTTTTTT.

The CDR3 loop is CASSLSVGGTGANVLTF. CDR3 coding DNA: TGTGCCAGCAGTTTATCGGTAGGGGGTACTGGGGCCAACGTCCTGACTTTC. The rearrangement uses TRBV27 and TRBJ2-6; D perhaps matches TRBD1 (6 bases). The germline V and J ends were trimmed by 0 bases and 2 bases, with 11 bases remaining between them. In germline, CDR1 is MNHEY, CDR2 SMNVEV (reference sequence). This CDR3 is 17 amino acids long.

This clone has just a few counts. The chain couples TRBV18 to TRBJ2-1; 11 positions match TRBD1. This CDR3 has 15 amino acids. CDR1 is KGHSH, CDR2 LQKENI, per germline. The junction had 10 bases not matched to a gene; V was cut back by 9 bases and J by 6 bases. The CDR3 DNA sequence: TGTGCCAGTTCCCAGATCGGGACAGGGGGCAATGAGCAGTTCTTC. It encodes CASSQIGTGGNEQFF. Drawing the rest from reference TRBV18 and TRBJ2-1, the complete variable domain is NAGVMQNPRHLVRRRGQEARLRCSPMKGHSHVYWYRQLPEEGLKFMVYLQKENIIDESGMPKERFSAEFPKEGPSILRIQQVVRGDSAAYFCASSQIGTGGNEQFFGPGTRLTVL.

This chain uses TRBV3-1 (or the pseudogene TRBV3-2) with TRBJ2-2, with 13 bases matching TRBD2. There are 18 residues in the CDR3. V trimming: 4 bases; J trimming: 3 bases; junction bases outside the gene matches: 8. Germline V gene data show CDR1 as LGHDT and CDR2 as YNNKEL (reference sequence). The CDR3 here is CASSLYRTSGRHTGELFF. CDR3 in DNA: TGTGCCAGCAGCCTATACCGGACTAGCGGGAGACACACCGGGGAGCTGTTTTTT.

The chain joins TRBV5-6 to TRBJ1-3; D possibly corresponds to TRBD1 (6 bases). Germline V lookup: CDR1 SGHDT, CDR2 YYEEEE. V dropped 0 bases and J dropped 4 bases, with 23 bases sitting between them. The CDR3 has 19 residues. CDR3 in DNA: TGTGCCAGCAGCTTGGAGCGGTCAGGGGAAGTATTGCTCGGAAACACCATATATTTT. This codes for CASSLERSGEVLLGNTIYF.

The rearrangement joins TRBV5-1 to TRBJ1-6; 7 nucleotides align to TRBD1. The CDR3 length is 15 residues. The junction had 3 bases not matched to a gene; V was cut back by 0 bases and J by 6 bases. Germline V gene sequence: CDR1 SGHRS, CDR2 YFSETQ. Here the CDR3 DNA reads TGCGCCAGCAGCTTGGGACAGGGTTCTAATTCACCCCTCCACTTT. This translates into CASSLGQGSNSPLHF.

This chain connects TRBV18 to TRBJ2-1; TRBD2 matches at 10 bases. V gave up 2 bases and J gave up 8 bases; unmatched junction bases: 6. The CDR3 extends over 15 amino acids. Germline CDR1 and CDR2: KGHSH and LQKENI. The CDR3 sequence: CASSPGLAGADEQFF. The DNA of the CDR3 is TGTGCCAGCTCACCAGGCCTAGCGGGAGCCGATGAGCAGTTCTTC.

This clone was seen a handful of times. The chain is built from TRBV3-1 (or the pseudogene TRBV3-2) and TRBJ2-3; 13 nucleotides line up with TRBD2. V was pared by 4 bases and J by 5 bases, with 9 bases of the junction left unmatched. CDR3 length equals 17 residues. Germline CDR1 LGHDT, CDR2 YNNKEL (reference sequence). CDR3 region: CASSLRTSGRRGDTQYF. As DNA, the CDR3 is TGTGCCAGCAGCCTCCGGACTAGCGGGAGAAGGGGAGATACGCAGTATTTT.